The present TCR beta chain was sequenced within a study of cytomegalovirus exposure and HLA in healthy donors. Findings and caveats of the study: Several of the most significant clusters appeared linked to common viral pathogens, based on a later analysis. A later analysis linked a missense DCLRE1C variant to TCR beta V- and J-gene trimming.

Likely unrecorded immune exposures existed in these nominally healthy donors. Primers for the PCR totalled 60 Vbeta and 13 Jbeta. Using immunoSEQ multiplex PCR, the repertoire was profiled, and TCRdb retains in-frame clones only, with some absent. The sample has some 130,000 clones, over 75% seen once; the top ten hold approximately 1.2%. Looked up from germline, CDR1 is SGHRS and CDR2 is YFSETQ. The length of the CDR3 is 17 residues. Trimming cost V 0 bases and J 1 base; bases outside gene matches: 1. Turning to this clone: Its antigen is not identified.

The source is a man aged 50 to 59 in good health and CMV-seronegative. V and J are TRBV5-1 and TRBJ1-6; 10 nucleotides agree with TRBD1. Specimen: PBMCs. The CDR3 spells CASSLEGQGSYNSPLHF. CDR3 nucleotides: TGCGCCAGCAGCTTGGAGGGACAGGGGTCCTATAATTCACCCCTCCACTTT.